The 24 T cell receptor beta chains given below trace back to one sample, sequenced in a study of cytomegalovirus exposure and HLA in healthy donors. Primers included in the PCR were 60 Vbeta and 13 Jbeta primers. Sequenced by immunoSEQ multiplex PCR; TCRdb stores in-frame clones only, minus some. The profile shows 95,000 to 150,000 clones, over 15% of them singletons. The sample consisted of PBMCs. The receptors originated from a woman aged 18 to 35 in good health and CMV-seronegative.

The V and J genes are TRBV7-9 and TRBJ2-7; D is possibly TRBD1 (6 bases). V lost 4 bases to trimming and J lost 0 bases, with 10 bases between them. Germline V gene data show CDR1 as SEHNR and CDR2 as FQNEAQ (reference sequence). The CDR3 is 14 amino acids. In DNA, the CDR3 is TGTGCCAGCAGCTCCCGACAGGACTCCTACGAGCAGTACTTC. Encoded protein: CASSSRQDSYEQYF.

The gene calls are TRBV6-1 and TRBJ2-3, with 10 positions matching TRBD2. This CDR3 is 16 amino acids long. The V segment lost 0 bases and the J segment 4 bases; nucleotides outside the gene matches: 4. Germline loops: CDR1 MNHNS, CDR2 SASEGT. The CDR3 DNA is TGTGCCAGCAGTGAAGCGGCTAGCGGGAGTGCAGATACGCAGTATTTT. It codes for CASSEAASGSADTQYF.

The V gene is TRBV21-1, the J gene TRBJ1-1. TRBV21-1 is a documented pseudogene. The CDR3 is 13 amino acids. In DNA, the CDR3 is TGTGCCAGCAGCAAAGTCCGGGGATATGAAGCTTTCTTT. This translates into CASSKVRGYEAFF.

There are a few counts of this clone. The chain has TRBV6-1 and TRBJ2-5, with D maybe TRBD1 (5 bases). Trimming cost V 4 bases and J 5 bases, with 23 bases left between them. This CDR3 contains 17 residues. In germline, CDR1 is MNHNS, CDR2 SASEGT. The CDR3 reads CASSAFKDGQGEETQYF. The CDR3 DNA reads TGTGCCAGCAGTGCTTTCAAGGACGGGCAGGGTGAGGAGACCCAGTACTTC.

This clone was found a few times. V gene TRBV15 combines with J gene TRBJ2-7; D unclear. Germline V gene sequence: CDR1 LNHNV, CDR2 YYDKDF (reference sequence). The CDR3 is 15 residues long. The ends were cut back, 1 base at V and 0 bases at J, with 10 bases in the middle. This chain's CDR3 is CATSRASTGSYEQYF. The CDR3 nucleotides are TGTGCCACCAGCAGAGCGAGTACCGGCTCCTACGAGCAGTACTTC.

In this sample, this clone turned up a few times. The chain has TRBV10-3 and TRBJ2-2; 10 bases match TRBD1. Per the germline V gene, CDR1 is ENHRY and CDR2 is SYGVKD. The CDR3 extends over 14 amino acids. V lost 10 bases and J lost 7; bases outside the gene matches: 9. In nucleotides, the CDR3 is TGTGCCACCACCAGCGGGACAGGGGTCGGGGAGCTGTTTTTT. Translating it yields CATTSGTGVGELFF.

This clone was seen a few times. The genes are TRBV2 and TRBJ1-1, with D possibly TRBD1 on 6 matching bases. CDR1 SNHLY and CDR2 FYNNEI come from the germline V gene. The ends were cut back, 6 bases at V and 5 bases at J, with 16 bases in the middle. The CDR3 length is 14 residues. CDR3 sequence (DNA): TGTGCCAGCAGGGGGACACCCGCGAGGACTGAAGCTTTCTTT. Translated, it gives CASRGTPARTEAFF. Full variable domain (missing parts from reference TRBV2 and TRBJ1-1): EPEVTQTPSHQVTQMGQEVILRCVPISNHLYFYWYRQILGQKVEFLVSFYNNEISEKSEIFDDQFSVERPDGSNFTLKIRSTKLEDSAMYFCASRGTPARTEAFFGQGTRLTVV.

The V call is TRBV4-1, the J call TRBJ2-1; tentatively, D is TRBD2 (6 bases). The germline V gene encodes CDR1 MGHRA and CDR2 YSYEKL. V lost 7 bases and J 8 bases, leaving 12 bases between the germline ends. The CDR3 runs 12 residues. The CDR3: CASTGGTDEQFF. The CDR3 nucleotides are TGCGCCAGCACAGGCGGGACCGATGAGCAGTTCTTC.

Concerning this clone: One end of the junction varies from germline; a read error may be responsible. The genes are TRBV30 and TRBJ1-1, with TRBD1 matching over 9 bases. CDR1 and CDR2 from the germline V gene are GTSNPN and SVGIG (reference sequence). The CDR3 runs to 12 residues. This CDR3 reads CAWRAGTGTGIF. CDR3 in DNA: TGTGCCTGGAGAGCAGGGACAGGGACCGGCATCTTT.

This clone turned up a few times. The chain joins TRBV27 to TRBJ2-2, with 9 bases that match TRBD1. The V gene end was trimmed by 7 bases and the J gene end by 3 bases; junction bases not matched to a gene: 15. Looked up from germline, CDR1 is MNHEY and CDR2 is SMNVEV (reference sequence). The CDR3 sequence is 18 residues long. The CDR3 here is CASTLGTGQPSYTGELFF. CDR3 in DNA: TGTGCCAGCACCCTTGGGACAGGGCAACCCTCTTACACCGGGGAGCTGTTTTTT.

V and J are TRBV28 and TRBJ2-7; 12 bases align to TRBD1. J gave up 2 bases and V 5 bases, and 4 bases lay outside the gene matches. Per the germline V gene, CDR1 is MDHEN and CDR2 is SYDVKM. CDR3 length: 15 residues. The CDR3 sequence: CASSRGQGAPYEQYF. The CDR3 bases are TGTGCCAGCAGTCGGGGACAGGGGGCCCCCTACGAGCAGTACTTC.

The table lists this clone with a few counts. This sequence joins TRBV2 and TRBJ1-4; tentative D call: TRBD1 (6 bases). The CDR3 loop spans 13 amino acids. Germline values: CDR1 SNHLY, CDR2 FYNNEI. Trimming shortened V by 6 bases and J by 4 bases, and 9 bases separated the two germline ends. The CDR3 DNA follows: TGTGCCAGCAGCACAGGGCGTAATGAAAAACTGTTTTTT. It translates to CASSTGRNEKLFF.

This clone was seen a handful of times. V and J are TRBV11-2 and TRBJ2-7, with 7 bases matching TRBD2. CDR1 SGHAT and CDR2 FQNNGV come from the germline V gene. The CDR3 runs 14 residues. Losses at the gene ends were 0 bases for V and 6 bases for J; bases not matched to a gene: 5. The CDR3 DNA follows: TGTGCCAGCAGCTTAGATCGACTAGCAGGCGAGCAGTACTTC. It translates to CASSLDRLAGEQYF.

In its sample, this clone was seen a few times. The CDR3 sequence is CATSPSRGEGRDEQFF. The CDR3 DNA reads as TGTGCCACCAGCCCCTCGAGGGGGGAGGGGCGCGATGAGCAGTTCTTC. The rearrangement links TRBV15 to TRBJ2-1; a weak D match, TRBD2 (7 bases). The V and J ends lost 5 bases and 8 bases respectively, with 22 bases between them. The CDR3 runs 16 residues. Per germline, CDR1 LNHNV and CDR2 YYDKDF (reference sequence).

This clone was recorded a few times. The chain uses TRBV6-5 and TRBJ1-3, with 7 bases fitting TRBD1. Per the germline V gene, CDR1 is MNHEY and CDR2 is SVGAGI. Trimming took 5 bases from V and 3 from J; bases not matched to a gene: 4. The CDR3 contains 14 residues. CDR3 residues: CASSQTGFGNTIYF. CDR3 nucleotides: TGTGCCAGCAGTCAGACAGGGTTTGGAAACACCATATATTTT.

The chain has TRBV28 and TRBJ1-4; D is perhaps TRBD1 (6 bases). The CDR3 spans 16 residues. CDR1 MDHEN and CDR2 SYDVKM come from the germline V gene. The V and J ends lost 3 bases and 7 bases respectively, with 18 bases between them. Written as DNA, the CDR3 is TGTGCCAGCAGTTTCCCGACAGGCCAATTGGGTGAAAAACTGTTTTTT. Encoded protein: CASSFPTGQLGEKLFF.

The chain uses TRBV5-1 and TRBJ1-2, with a possible D match to TRBD1 (5 bases). The CDR3 is 12 residues long. Germline V CDR1 and CDR2: SGHRS, YFSETQ. Trimming took off 4 bases at V and 5 bases at J, with 9 bases between the two ends. CDR3 in DNA: TGCGCCAGCAGCCTCGGGACTTATGGCTACACCTTC. This codes for CASSLGTYGYTF.

This clone was picked up a small number of times. The chain uses TRBV5-1 and TRBJ2-2; weak D call: TRBD2 (5 bases). Trimming cost V 0 bases and J 4 bases, with 7 bases left between them. The germline V gene encodes CDR1 SGHRS and CDR2 YFSETQ. The CDR3 covers 14 residues. CDR3 protein: CASSLGGGTGELFF. The CDR3 coding sequence is TGCGCCAGCAGCTTGGGAGGAGGCACCGGGGAGCTGTTTTTT.

This sequence joins TRBV18 and TRBJ2-1, with D unclear. The CDR3 has 11 residues. Deletions cut 8 bases from V and 6 bases from J, with 8 bases between. Per the germline V gene, CDR1 is KGHSH and CDR2 is LQKENI. The DNA for the CDR3 is TGTGCCAGCCTTACGGGCAATGAGCAGTTCTTC. Its protein product is CASLTGNEQFF.

This clone was counted a few times. The chain has TRBV6-4 and TRBJ2-1, with 12 bases lining up with TRBD2. Trimming removed 3 bases from V and 4 bases from J; junction bases left unmatched: 4. CDR3 length equals 16 residues. Looked up from germline, CDR1 is MRHNA and CDR2 is SNTAGT. CDR3 nucleotide sequence: TGTGCCAGCAGTGAGACTAGCGGGAGAGGTTACAATGAGCAGTTCTTC. This encodes CASSETSGRGYNEQFF.

This clone was seen more than once but under ten times. The V gene is TRBV5-6, the J gene TRBJ1-1; 7 bases are shared with TRBD1. Germline-derived CDR1 and CDR2 are SGHDT and YYEEEE. Germline trimming cut 5 bases from V and 5 bases from J; bases unmatched to any gene: 12. The CDR3 loop spans 15 amino acids. CDR3 bases: TGTGCCAGCAGTTATTTACAGGGGCTGAGGACTGAAGCTTTCTTT. It encodes CASSYLQGLRTEAFF.

This chain joins TRBV28 and TRBJ1-2, with unresolved D. The V gene's germline CDR1 is MDHEN and CDR2 SYDVKM. V gave up 5 bases and J gave up 5 bases, with 24 bases separating them. This CDR3 region has 17 residues. For the CDR3, the DNA is TGTGCCAGCAGTACCGGGTTTACCGGTCTGAGTGGTTATGGCTACACCTTC. Translated, it gives CASSTGFTGLSGYGYTF.

This clone was picked up a small number of times. The rearrangement uses TRBV7-8 and TRBJ2-7; 7 nucleotides align to TRBD2. The CDR3 totals 15 residues. V lost 3 bases to trimming and J lost 0 bases; unmatched junction nucleotides: 5. Germline V lookup: CDR1 SGHVS, CDR2 FQNEAQ. This chain's CDR3 is CASSLPGGSSYEQYF. DNA of the CDR3: TGTGCCAGCAGCTTGCCGGGCGGGAGCTCCTACGAGCAGTACTTC.

This clone was seen only a few times. This sequence joins TRBV19 and TRBJ2-3; TRBD2 matches at 10 bases. The CDR3 extends over 16 amino acids. Germline CDR1 reads LNHDA; CDR2 reads SQIVND (reference sequence). Unmatched junction bases numbered 11, after V lost 4 bases and J lost 7 bases. This chain's CDR3 is CASSTPLAGPRNTQYF. CDR3 coding DNA: TGTGCCAGTAGTACCCCACTAGCGGGACCTCGGAATACGCAGTATTTT.